These 6 T cell receptor beta chains were sequenced from one sample in a study of T-cell memory formation after mild COVID-19. TCRdb recomputed calls from the 5' RACE reads with MiXCR, one row per CDR3 protein. In the table there are under 600,000 distinct CDR3 sequences, approximately 21% of which are singletons. The sequencing input was PBMCs or a T cell subset sorted from them (not recorded which). The receptors come from an adult woman who had mild COVID-19 (a few samples of this study predate the infection). Cell type and time point are not known.

The chain recombines TRBV5-1 with TRBJ2-1; TRBD2 matches at 8 bases. V trimming: 0 bases; J trimming: 7 bases; junction bases outside the gene matches: 6. Germline CDR1 SGHRS, CDR2 YFSETQ. This CDR3 region has 15 residues. CDR3 nucleotides: TGCGCCAGCAGCTTGGAAGCGGGAGCCTTTAATGAGCAGTTCTTC. Protein product: CASSLEAGAFNEQFF.

This clonotype was observed a few times. This chain links TRBV29-1 with TRBJ1-1; 7 nucleotides match TRBD1. The CDR3 totals 10 residues. Losses at the gene ends were 4 bases for V and 10 bases for J; bases not matched to a gene: 3. CDR1 is SQVTM, CDR2 ANQGSEA, per germline. CDR3 DNA: TGCAGCGTTGGGCCAGGGGGAGCTTTCTTT. Amino acids: CSVGPGGAFF.

This clonotype came up a few times. The chain has TRBV12-3 or TRBV12-4 and TRBJ1-5; TRBD1 is a possible D gene (6 bases). CDR3 length: 15 residues. V lost 6 bases, J lost 2 bases, and 14 bases lay in between. This chain's CDR3 is CASRLTSGGNQPQHF. CDR3 coding DNA: TGTGCCAGCAGGCTAACCTCAGGGGGCAATCAGCCCCAGCATTTT.

A few counts support this clonotype. The chain carries TRBV6-2 or TRBV6-3 and TRBJ2-1; D remains ambiguous. Per germline, CDR1 MNHEY and CDR2 SVGEGT. The CDR3 is 14 amino acids. Trimming took 3 bases from V and 8 from J, leaving 14 bases between them. CDR3 in amino acids: CASSYSAGMDEQFF. CDR3 nucleotide sequence: TGTGCCAGCAGTTATTCGGCAGGTATGGATGAGCAGTTCTTC.

V and J are TRBV29-1 and TRBJ2-5; no clear D gene. CDR3 length: 12 amino acids. Trimming left V 4 bases short and J 6 bases short, with 12 bases between. From germline, CDR1 is SQVTM and CDR2 ANQGSEA. CDR3 in amino acids: CSVARLTQTQYF. The CDR3 DNA reads TGCAGCGTTGCCCGACTCACACAGACCCAGTACTTC.

The V and J genes are TRBV27 and TRBJ2-1; 10 bases agree with TRBD2. The CDR3 has 16 residues. CDR1 and CDR2 (germline): MNHEY, SMNVEV (reference sequence). The trim removed 6 bases at V and 6 bases at J, leaving 11 bases unmatched. DNA of the CDR3: TGTGCCAGCAGGCCCCTGAGCGGGGGGGCCCGCAATGAGCAGTTCTTC. This sequence encodes CASRPLSGGARNEQFF.